This T cell receptor (beta chain) comes out of a study of control samples from healthy donors and cancer patients. Measured with immunoSEQ multiplex PCR; TCRdb has only the in-frame clones, and not every one. The sample lists more than 75,000 clones; roughly 86% were seen once. Trimming stripped 0 bases from V and 9 bases from J, with 12 bases between. CDR3 length equals 14 residues. Germline lookup yields CDR1 LGHNA and CDR2 YNFKEQ. This receptor was obtained from a man in his fifties or sixties in good health. V and J are TRBV4-2 and TRBJ2-1; D is undetermined. Sequenced material: blood. The CDR3 region has the DNA TGTGCCAGCAGCCAAGATGAAGGTGGAATTGAGCAGTTCTTC. Amino acids: CASSQDEGGIEQFF.